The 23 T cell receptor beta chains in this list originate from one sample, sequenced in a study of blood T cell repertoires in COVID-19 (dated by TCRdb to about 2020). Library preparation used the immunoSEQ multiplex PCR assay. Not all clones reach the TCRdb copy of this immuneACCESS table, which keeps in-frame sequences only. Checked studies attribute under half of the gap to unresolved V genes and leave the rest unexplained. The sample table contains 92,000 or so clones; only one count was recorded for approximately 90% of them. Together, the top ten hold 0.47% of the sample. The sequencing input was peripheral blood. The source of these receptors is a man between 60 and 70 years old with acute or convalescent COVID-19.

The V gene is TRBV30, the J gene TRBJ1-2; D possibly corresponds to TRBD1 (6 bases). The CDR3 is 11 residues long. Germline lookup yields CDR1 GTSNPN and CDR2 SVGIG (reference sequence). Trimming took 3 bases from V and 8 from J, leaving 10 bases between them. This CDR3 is CAWSEGHGYTF. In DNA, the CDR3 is TGTGCCTGGAGCGAGGGACACGGCTACACCTTC.

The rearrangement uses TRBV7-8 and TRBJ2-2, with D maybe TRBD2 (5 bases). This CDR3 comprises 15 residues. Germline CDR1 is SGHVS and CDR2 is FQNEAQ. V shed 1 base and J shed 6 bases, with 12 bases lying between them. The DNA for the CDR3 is TGTGCCAGCAGCTTAGTCGGGATAAGGGCCGGGGAGCTGTTTTTT. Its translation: CASSLVGIRAGELFF.

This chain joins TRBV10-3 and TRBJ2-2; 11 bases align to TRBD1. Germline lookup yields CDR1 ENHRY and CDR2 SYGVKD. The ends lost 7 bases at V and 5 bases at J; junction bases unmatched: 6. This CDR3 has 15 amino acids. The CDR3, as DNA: TGTGCCATCAACGAGGGACAGGGGGGGACCGGGGAGCTGTTTTTT. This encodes CAINEGQGGTGELFF.

This CDR3 is CASTTRRRAEAFF. CDR3 DNA: TGTGCCAGCACTACAAGGAGGAGGGCTGAAGCTTTCTTT. The gene calls are TRBV12-3 or TRBV12-4 and TRBJ1-1; D unresolved. Trimming took off 7 bases at V and 6 bases at J, with 15 bases between the two ends. CDR3 length equals 13 residues.

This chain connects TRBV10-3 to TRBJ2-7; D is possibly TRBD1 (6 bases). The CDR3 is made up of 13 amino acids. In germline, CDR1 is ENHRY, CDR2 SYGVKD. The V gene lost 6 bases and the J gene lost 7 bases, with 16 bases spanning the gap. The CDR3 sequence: CAISPTGTGEQYF. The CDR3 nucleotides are TGTGCCATCAGCCCGACAGGAACGGGGGAGCAGTACTTC.

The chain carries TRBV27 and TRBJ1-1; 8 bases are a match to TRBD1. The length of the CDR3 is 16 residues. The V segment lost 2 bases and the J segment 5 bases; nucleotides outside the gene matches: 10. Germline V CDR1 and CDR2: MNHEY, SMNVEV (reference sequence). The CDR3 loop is CASSLIPGQGRTEAFF. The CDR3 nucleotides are TGTGCCAGCAGTTTAATCCCCGGACAGGGAAGGACTGAAGCTTTCTTT.

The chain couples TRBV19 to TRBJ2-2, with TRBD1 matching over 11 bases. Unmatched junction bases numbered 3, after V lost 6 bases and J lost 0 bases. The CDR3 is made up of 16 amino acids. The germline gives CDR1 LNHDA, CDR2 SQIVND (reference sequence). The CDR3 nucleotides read TGTGCCAGTAGCAGGACAGGGGGCGCGAACACCGGGGAGCTGTTTTTT. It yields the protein CASSRTGGANTGELFF.

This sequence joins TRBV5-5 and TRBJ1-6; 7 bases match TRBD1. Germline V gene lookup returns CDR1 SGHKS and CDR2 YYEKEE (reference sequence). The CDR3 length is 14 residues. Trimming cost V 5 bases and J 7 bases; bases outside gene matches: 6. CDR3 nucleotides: TGTGCCAGCAGTTACGCCAGGGGGAATTCACCCCTCCACTTT. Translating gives CASSYARGNSPLHF.

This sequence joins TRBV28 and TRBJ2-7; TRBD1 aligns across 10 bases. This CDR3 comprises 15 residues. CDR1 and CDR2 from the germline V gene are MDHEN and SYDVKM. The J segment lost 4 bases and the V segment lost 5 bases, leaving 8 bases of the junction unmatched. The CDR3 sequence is CASSVAGQGRYEQYF. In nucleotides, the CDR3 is TGTGCCAGCAGTGTAGCGGGACAGGGGCGATACGAGCAGTACTTC.

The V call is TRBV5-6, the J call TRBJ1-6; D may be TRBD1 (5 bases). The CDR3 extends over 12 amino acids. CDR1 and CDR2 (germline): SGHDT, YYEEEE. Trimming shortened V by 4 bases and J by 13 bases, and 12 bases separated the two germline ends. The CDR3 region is CASSPPPGPLHF. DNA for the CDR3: TGTGCCAGCAGCCCGCCCCCAGGGCCCCTCCACTTT.

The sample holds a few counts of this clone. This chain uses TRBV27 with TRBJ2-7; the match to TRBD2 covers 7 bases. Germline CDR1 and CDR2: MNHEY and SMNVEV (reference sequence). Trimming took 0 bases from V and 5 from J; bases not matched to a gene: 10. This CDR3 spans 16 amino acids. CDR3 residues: CASSLSMWGGLDEQYF. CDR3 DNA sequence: TGTGCCAGCAGTTTATCGATGTGGGGGGGATTAGACGAGCAGTACTTC.

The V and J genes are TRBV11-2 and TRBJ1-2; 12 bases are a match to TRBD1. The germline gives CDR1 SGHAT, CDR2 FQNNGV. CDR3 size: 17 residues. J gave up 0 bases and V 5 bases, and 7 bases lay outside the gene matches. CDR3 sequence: CASSLGTGGASNYGYTF. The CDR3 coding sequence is TGTGCCAGCAGCCTCGGGACAGGGGGCGCCTCTAACTATGGCTACACCTTC.

CDR3 in amino acids: CASSLAVSSDKTGELFF. The CDR3, as DNA: TGCGCCAGCAGCTTGGCCGTTTCGTCCGACAAGACCGGGGAGCTGTTTTTT. The chain joins TRBV5-1 to TRBJ2-2, with unresolved D. This CDR3 comprises 17 residues. V lost 0 bases and J lost 5, with 17 bases in between. From germline, CDR1 is SGHRS and CDR2 YFSETQ.

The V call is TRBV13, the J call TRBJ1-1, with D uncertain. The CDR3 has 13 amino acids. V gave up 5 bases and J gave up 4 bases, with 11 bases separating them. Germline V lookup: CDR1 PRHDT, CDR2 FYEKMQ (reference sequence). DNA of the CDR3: TGTGCCAGCAGCGACCTGGGGAGCACTGAAGCTTTCTTT. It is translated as CASSDLGSTEAFF.

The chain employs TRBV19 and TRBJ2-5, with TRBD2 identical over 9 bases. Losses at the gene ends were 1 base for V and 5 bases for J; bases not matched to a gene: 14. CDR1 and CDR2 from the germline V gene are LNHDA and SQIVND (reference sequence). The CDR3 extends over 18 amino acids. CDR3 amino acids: CASSIVKGGTSKYETQYF. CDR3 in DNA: TGTGCCAGTAGTATAGTTAAGGGGGGGACTAGCAAGTATGAGACCCAGTACTTC.

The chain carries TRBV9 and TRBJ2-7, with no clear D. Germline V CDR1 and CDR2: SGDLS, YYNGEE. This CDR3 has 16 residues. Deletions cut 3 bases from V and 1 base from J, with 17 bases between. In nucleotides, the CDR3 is TGTGCCAGCAGCGCGGGTAACCCCGAAATTTCCTACGAGCAGTACTTC. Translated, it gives CASSAGNPEISYEQYF. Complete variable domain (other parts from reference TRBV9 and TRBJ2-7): DSGVTQTPKHLITATGQRVTLRCSPRSGDLSVYWYQQSLDQGLQFLIQYYNGEERAKGNILERFSAQQFPDLHSELNLSSLELGDSALYFCASSAGNPEISYEQYFGPGTRLTVT.

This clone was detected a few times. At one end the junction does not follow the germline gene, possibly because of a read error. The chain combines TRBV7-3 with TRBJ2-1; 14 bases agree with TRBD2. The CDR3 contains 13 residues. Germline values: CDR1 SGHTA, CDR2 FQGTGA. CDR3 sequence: CASSSGLAGAPIF. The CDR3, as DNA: TGTGCCAGCAGCTCGGGACTAGCGGGAGCCCCGATCTTC.

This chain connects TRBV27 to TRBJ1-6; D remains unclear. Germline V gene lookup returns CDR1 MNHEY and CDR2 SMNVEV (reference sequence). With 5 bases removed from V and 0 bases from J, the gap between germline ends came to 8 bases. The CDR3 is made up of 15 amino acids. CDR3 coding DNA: TGTGCCAGCAGTCCGGGGAGCTCCTATAATTCACCCCTCCACTTT. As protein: CASSPGSSYNSPLHF.

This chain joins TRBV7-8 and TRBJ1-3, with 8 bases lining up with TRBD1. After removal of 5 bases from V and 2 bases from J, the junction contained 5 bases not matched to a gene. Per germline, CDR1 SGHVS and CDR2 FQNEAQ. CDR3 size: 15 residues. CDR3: CASSPVTGAGNTIYF. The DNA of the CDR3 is TGTGCCAGCAGCCCGGTGACAGGGGCTGGAAACACCATATATTTT.

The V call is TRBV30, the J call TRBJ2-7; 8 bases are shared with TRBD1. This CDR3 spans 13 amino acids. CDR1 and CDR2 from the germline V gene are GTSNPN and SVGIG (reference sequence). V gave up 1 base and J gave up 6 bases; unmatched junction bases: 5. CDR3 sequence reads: CAWSEGTGREQYF. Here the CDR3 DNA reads TGTGCCTGGAGTGAAGGGACAGGCCGCGAGCAGTACTTC.

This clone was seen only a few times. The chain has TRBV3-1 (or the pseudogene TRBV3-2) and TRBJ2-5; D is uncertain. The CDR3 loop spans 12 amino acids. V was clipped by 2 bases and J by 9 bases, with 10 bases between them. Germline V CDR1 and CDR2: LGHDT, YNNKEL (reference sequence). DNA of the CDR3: TGTGCCAGCAGCCAACCTGCTCAGGCCCAGTACTTC. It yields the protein CASSQPAQAQYF.

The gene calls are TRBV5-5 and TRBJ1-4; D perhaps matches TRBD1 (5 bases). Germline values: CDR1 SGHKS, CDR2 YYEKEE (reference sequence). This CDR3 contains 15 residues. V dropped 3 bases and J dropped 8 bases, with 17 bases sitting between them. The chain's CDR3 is CASSSQGWAREKLFF. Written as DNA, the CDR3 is TGTGCCAGCAGCTCGCAGGGTTGGGCCCGAGAAAAACTGTTTTTT.

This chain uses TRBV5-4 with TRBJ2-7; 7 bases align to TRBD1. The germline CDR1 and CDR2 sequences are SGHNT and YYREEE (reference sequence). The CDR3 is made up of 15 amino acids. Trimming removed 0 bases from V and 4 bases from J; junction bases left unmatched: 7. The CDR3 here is CASSLGGTAIYEQYF. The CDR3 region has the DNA TGTGCCAGCAGCTTGGGGGGGACAGCAATTTACGAGCAGTACTTC.